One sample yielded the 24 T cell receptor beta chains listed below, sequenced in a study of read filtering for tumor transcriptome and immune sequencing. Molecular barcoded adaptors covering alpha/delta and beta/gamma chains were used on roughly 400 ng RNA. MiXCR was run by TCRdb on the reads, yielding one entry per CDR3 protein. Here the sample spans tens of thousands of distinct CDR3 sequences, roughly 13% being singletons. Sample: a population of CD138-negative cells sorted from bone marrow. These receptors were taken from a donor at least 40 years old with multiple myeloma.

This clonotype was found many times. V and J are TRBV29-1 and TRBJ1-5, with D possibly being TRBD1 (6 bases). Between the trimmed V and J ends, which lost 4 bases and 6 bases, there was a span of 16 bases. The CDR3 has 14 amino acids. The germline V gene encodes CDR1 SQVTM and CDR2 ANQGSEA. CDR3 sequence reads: CSVVYLTGGQPQHF. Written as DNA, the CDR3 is TGCAGCGTTGTTTATTTGACAGGTGGTCAGCCCCAGCATTTT.

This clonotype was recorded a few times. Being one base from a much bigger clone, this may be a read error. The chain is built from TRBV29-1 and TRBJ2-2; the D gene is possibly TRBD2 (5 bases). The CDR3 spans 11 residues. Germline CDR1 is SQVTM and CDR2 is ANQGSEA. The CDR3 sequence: CSVRSSGEPFF. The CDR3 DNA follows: TGCAGCGTTCGATCATCCGGGGAGCCGTTTTTT.

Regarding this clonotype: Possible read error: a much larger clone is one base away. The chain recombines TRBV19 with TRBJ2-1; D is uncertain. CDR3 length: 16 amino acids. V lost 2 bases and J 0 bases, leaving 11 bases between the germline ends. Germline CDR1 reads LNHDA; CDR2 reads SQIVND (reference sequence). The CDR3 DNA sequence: TGTGCCAGTAGTATATCCGGCGGTTACTCCTACAATGAGCAGTTCTTC. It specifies CASSISGGYSYNEQFF. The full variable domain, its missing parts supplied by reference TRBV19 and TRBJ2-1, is DGGITQSPKYLFRKEGQNVTLSCEQNLNHDAMYWYRQDPGQGLRLIYYSQIVNDFQKGDIAEGYSVSREKKESFPLTVTSAQKNPTAFYLCASSISGGYSYNEQFFGPGTRLTVL.

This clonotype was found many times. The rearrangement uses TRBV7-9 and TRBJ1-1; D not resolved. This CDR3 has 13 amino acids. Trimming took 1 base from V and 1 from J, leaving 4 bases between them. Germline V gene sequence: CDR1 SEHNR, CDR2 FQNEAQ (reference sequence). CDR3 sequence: CASSLGRNTEAFF. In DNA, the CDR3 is TGTGCCAGCAGCTTAGGTAGGAACACTGAAGCTTTCTTT. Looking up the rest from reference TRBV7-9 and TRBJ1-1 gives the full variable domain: DTGVSQNPRHKITKRGQNVTFRCDPISEHNRLYWYRQTLGQGPEFLTYFQNEAQLEKSRLLSDRFSAERPKGSFSTLEIQRTEQGDSAMYLCASSLGRNTEAFFGQGTRLTVV.

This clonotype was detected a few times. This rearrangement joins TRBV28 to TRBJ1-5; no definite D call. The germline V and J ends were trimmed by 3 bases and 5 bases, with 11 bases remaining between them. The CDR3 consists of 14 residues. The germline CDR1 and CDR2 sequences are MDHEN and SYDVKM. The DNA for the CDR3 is TGTGCCAGCAGTTTGGGCGGTGGGCATCAGCCCCAGCATTTT. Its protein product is CASSLGGGHQPQHF.

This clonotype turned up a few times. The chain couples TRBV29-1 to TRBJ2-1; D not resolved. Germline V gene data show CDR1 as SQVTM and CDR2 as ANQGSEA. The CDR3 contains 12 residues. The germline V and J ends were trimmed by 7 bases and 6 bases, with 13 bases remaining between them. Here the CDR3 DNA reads TGCAGCGCCGGGTCCAACAGCAATGAGCAGTTCTTC. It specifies CSAGSNSNEQFF.

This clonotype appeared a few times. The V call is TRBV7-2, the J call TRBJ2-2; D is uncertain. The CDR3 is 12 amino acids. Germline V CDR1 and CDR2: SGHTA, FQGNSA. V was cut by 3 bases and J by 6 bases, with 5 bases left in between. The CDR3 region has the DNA TGTGCCAGCAGCTTTGGGCCCGGGGAGCTGTTTTTT. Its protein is CASSFGPGELFF. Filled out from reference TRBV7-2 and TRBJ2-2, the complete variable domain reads GAGVSQSPSNKVTEKGKDVELRCDPISGHTALYWYRQSLGQGLEFLIYFQGNSAPDKSGLPSDRFSAERTGGSVSTLTIQRTQQEDSAVYLCASSFGPGELFFGEGSRLTVL.

CDR3 in DNA: TGTGCCAGCAGCCCCCGTGGGACAGCTAACACTGAAGCTTTCTTT. This encodes CASSPRGTANTEAFF. The chain uses TRBV11-3 and TRBJ1-1, with 7 nucleotides matching TRBD1. V trimming: 5 bases; J trimming: 2 bases; junction bases outside the gene matches: 8. This CDR3 comprises 15 residues. CDR1 and CDR2 (germline): SGHNT, YENEEA.

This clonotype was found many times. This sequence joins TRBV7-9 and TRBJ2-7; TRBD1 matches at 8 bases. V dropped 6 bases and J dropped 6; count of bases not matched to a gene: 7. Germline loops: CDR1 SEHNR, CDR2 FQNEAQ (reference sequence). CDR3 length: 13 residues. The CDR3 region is CASRGQGIAEQYF. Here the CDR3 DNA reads TGTGCCAGCAGAGGACAGGGCATTGCCGAGCAGTACTTC.

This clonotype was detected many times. The CDR3 bases are TGTGCCAGCAGCTTAACTAAACTAGCGGGAGGTTCAGATACGCAGTATTTT. The encoded protein is CASSLTKLAGGSDTQYF. This rearrangement joins TRBV7-2 to TRBJ2-3; TRBD2 agrees at 12 bases. The germline V gene has CDR1 SGHTA and CDR2 FQGNSA. V was clipped by 2 bases and J by 4 bases; unmatched bases: 7. This CDR3 has 17 residues.

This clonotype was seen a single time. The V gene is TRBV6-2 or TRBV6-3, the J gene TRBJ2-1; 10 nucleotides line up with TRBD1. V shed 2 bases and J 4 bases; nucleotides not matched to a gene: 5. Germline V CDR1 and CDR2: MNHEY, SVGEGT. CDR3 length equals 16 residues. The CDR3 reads CASSYPDRGLYNEQFF. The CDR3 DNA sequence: TGTGCCAGCAGTTACCCGGACAGGGGGTTGTACAATGAGCAGTTCTTC.

For the CDR3, the DNA is TGTGCCAGCAGCTTAGCAGGGGTCGGAACTGAAGCTTTCTTT. Translated, it gives CASSLAGVGTEAFF. The V and J genes are TRBV11-2 and TRBJ1-1, with D maybe TRBD1 (6 bases). Trimming took off 1 base at V and 5 bases at J, with 11 bases between the two ends. This CDR3 region has 14 residues. Germline lookup yields CDR1 SGHAT and CDR2 FQNNGV.

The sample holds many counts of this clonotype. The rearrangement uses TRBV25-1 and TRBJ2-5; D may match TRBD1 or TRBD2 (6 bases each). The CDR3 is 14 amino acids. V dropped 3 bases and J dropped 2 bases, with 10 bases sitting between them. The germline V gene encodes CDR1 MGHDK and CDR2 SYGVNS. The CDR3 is CASSDRRGQETQYF. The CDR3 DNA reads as TGTGCCAGCAGTGATAGGAGGGGGCAAGAGACCCAGTACTTC.

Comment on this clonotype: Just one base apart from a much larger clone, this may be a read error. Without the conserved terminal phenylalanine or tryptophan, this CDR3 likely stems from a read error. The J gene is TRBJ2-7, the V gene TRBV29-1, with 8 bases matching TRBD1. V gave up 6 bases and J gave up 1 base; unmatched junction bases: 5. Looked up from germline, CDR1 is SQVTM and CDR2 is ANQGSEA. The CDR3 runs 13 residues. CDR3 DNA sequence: TGCAGCGTACCGGGACAGGAATCCTACGAGCAGTACCTC. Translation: CSVPGQESYEQYL.

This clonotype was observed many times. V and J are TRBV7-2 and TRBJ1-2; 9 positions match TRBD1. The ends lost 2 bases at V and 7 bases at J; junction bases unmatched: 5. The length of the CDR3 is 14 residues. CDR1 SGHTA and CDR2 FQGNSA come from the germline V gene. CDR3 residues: CASSLRDRVAGYTF. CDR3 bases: TGTGCCAGCAGCTTAAGGGACAGGGTGGCTGGCTACACCTTC.

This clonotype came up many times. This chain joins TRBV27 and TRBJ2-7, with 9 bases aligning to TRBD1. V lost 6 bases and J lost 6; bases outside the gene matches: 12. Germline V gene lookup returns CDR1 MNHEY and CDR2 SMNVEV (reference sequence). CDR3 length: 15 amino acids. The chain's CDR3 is CASRTSGTGIGEQYF. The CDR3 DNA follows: TGTGCCAGCAGAACATCCGGGACAGGGATCGGCGAGCAGTACTTC.

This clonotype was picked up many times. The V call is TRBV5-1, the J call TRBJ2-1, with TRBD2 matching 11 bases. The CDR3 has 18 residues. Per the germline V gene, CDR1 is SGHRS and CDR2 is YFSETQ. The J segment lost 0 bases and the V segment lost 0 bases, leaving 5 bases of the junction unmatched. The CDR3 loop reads CASSLETSGIVSYNEQFF. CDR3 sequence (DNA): TGCGCCAGCAGCTTGGAGACTAGCGGGATAGTCTCCTACAATGAGCAGTTCTTC.

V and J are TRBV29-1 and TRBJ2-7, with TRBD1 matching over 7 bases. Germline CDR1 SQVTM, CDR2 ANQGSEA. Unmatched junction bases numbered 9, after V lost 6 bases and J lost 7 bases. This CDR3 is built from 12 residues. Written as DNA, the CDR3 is TGCAGCGTCCTTAAACAGGGGAATGAGCAGTACTTC. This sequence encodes CSVLKQGNEQYF.

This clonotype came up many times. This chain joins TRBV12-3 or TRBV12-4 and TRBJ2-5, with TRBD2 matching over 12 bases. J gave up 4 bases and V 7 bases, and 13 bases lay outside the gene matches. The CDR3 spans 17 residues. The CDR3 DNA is TGTGCCAGCACCGCGAGAGGACTAGCGGGGTCCACAGAGACCCAGTACTTC. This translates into CASTARGLAGSTETQYF.

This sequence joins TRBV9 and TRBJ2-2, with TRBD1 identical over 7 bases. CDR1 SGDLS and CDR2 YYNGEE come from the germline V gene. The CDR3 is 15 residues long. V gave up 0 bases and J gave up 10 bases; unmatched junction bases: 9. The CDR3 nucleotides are TGTGCCAGCAGCGTAGATGACAGGGAGATGGTGGAGCTGTTTTTT. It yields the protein CASSVDDREMVELFF.

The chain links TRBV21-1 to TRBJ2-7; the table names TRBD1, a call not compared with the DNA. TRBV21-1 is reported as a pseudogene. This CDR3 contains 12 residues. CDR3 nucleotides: TGTGCCAACAGCAAAGGGGACAGGGTGCAGTACTTC. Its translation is CANSKGDRVQYF.

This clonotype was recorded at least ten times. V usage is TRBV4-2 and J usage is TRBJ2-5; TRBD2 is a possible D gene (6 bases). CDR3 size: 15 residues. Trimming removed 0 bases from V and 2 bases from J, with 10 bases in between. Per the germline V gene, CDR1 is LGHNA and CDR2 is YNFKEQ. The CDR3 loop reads CASSQEGGFQETQYF. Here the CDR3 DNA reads TGTGCCAGCAGCCAAGAGGGGGGATTTCAAGAGACCCAGTACTTC.

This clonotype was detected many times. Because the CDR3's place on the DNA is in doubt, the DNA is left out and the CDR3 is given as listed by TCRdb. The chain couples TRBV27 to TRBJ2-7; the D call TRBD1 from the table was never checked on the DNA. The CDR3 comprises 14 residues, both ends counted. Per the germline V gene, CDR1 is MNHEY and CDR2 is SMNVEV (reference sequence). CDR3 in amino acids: CASSSSGHRYEQYF.

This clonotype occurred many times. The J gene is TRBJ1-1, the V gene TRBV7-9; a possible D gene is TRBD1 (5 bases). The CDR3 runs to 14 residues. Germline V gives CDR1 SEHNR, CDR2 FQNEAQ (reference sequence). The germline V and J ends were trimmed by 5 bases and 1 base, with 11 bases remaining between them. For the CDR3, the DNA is TGTGCCAGCAGCCCCAGAAGGGGGAACACTGAAGCTTTCTTT. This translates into CASSPRRGNTEAFF. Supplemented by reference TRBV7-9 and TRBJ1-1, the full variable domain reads DTGVSQNPRHKITKRGQNVTFRCDPISEHNRLYWYRQTLGQGPEFLTYFQNEAQLEKSRLLSDRFSAERPKGSFSTLEIQRTEQGDSAMYLCASSPRRGNTEAFFGQGTRLTVV.